The 19 T cell receptor beta chains below were found in one sample sequenced in a study of T cell repertoires in cytomegalovirus infection. Their antigens remain unidentified. TCRdb fed the reads into MiXCR, producing one record per CDR3 protein. This table holds about 770,000 distinct CDR3 sequences, just under 30% found once. Sequences were derived from cultured CD8+ T cells from PBMCs, sampled from culture after CMV antigen stimulation. Receptors originate from a human donor in good health (CMV status not recorded). Some clones in this sample may be carry-over from other donors' samples.

This clonotype showed up just once. This chain links TRBV6-2 or TRBV6-3 with TRBJ2-1; D is ambiguous. This CDR3 is 17 amino acids long. V dropped 0 bases and J dropped 6 bases, with 18 bases sitting between them. From germline, CDR1 is MNHEY and CDR2 SVGEGT. Here the CDR3 DNA reads TGTGCCAGCAGTTACTCGATTTCGAGGCCGAAAGTCAATGAGCAGTTCTTC. Amino acids: CASSYSISRPKVNEQFF.

The sample holds a few counts of this clonotype. The chain recombines TRBV2 with TRBJ2-5; TRBD1 might be the D (5 bases). Germline CDR1 is SNHLY and CDR2 is FYNNEI. V was trimmed by 4 bases and J by 3 bases, leaving 12 bases between them. This CDR3 region has 14 residues. CDR3 residues: CASSGQTPEETQYF. In nucleotides, the CDR3 is TGTGCCAGCAGTGGACAGACCCCCGAAGAGACCCAGTACTTC.

Many counts were recorded for this clonotype. This chain uses TRBV7-3 with TRBJ1-1; D gene ambiguous. The CDR3 is 15 amino acids. V was pared by 2 bases and J by 1 base, with 11 bases between. Germline loops: CDR1 SGHTA, CDR2 FQGTGA. CDR3 coding DNA: TGTGCCAGCAGCTTATCGGGCGGCTCGAACACTGAAGCTTTCTTT. Translated, it gives CASSLSGGSNTEAFF.

In this sample, this clonotype turned up a few times. The chain uses TRBV7-8 and TRBJ2-7, with 9 bases identical to TRBD2. The CDR3 totals 16 residues. Germline CDR1 reads SGHVS; CDR2 reads FQNEAQ. J was trimmed by 1 base and V by 1 base; bases with no gene match: 5. Here the CDR3 reads CASSLDPSGVSYEQYF. The CDR3 bases are TGTGCCAGCAGCTTAGATCCTAGCGGGGTTTCCTACGAGCAGTACTTC.

This clonotype showed up just a few times. The CDR3 sequence: CASRDRQYSYEQYF. CDR3 DNA: TGTGCCAGTAGGGACAGGCAATACTCCTACGAGCAGTACTTC. This sequence joins TRBV6-1 and TRBJ2-7, with 8 nucleotides matching TRBD1. The CDR3 has 14 residues. The trim removed 9 bases at V and 0 bases at J, leaving 7 bases unmatched. Germline lookup yields CDR1 MNHNS and CDR2 SASEGT.

This clonotype was counted once. This chain links TRBV19 with TRBJ2-1; no clear D gene. CDR1 is LNHDA and CDR2 is SQIVND in the germline V gene (reference sequence). Trimming took 3 bases from V and 0 from J, leaving 3 bases between them. This CDR3 is 13 amino acids long. The CDR3 region is CASSIPSYNEQFF. DNA for the CDR3: TGTGCCAGTAGTATCCCCTCCTACAATGAGCAGTTCTTC.

This clonotype was detected a few times. J is TRBJ2-7 and V is TRBV2; 11 nucleotides align to TRBD2. Germline values: CDR1 SNHLY, CDR2 FYNNEI. The CDR3 extends over 18 amino acids. With 6 bases clipped from V and 6 bases from J, the junction kept 19 bases outside the gene matches. The CDR3: CASRGKRLAGRLQVEQYF. The CDR3 nucleotides read TGTGCCAGCAGGGGGAAGAGACTAGCGGGGCGTCTCCAAGTCGAGCAGTACTTC.

This clonotype was found a few times. The CDR3 nucleotides are TGTGCCAGCAGCTCAACAGGGGTCGGTCGCAACTACGAGCAGTACGTC. Translating it yields CASSSTGVGRNYEQYV. J is TRBJ2-7 and V is TRBV7-9; 7 bases fit TRBD1. V lost 4 bases to trimming and J lost 3 bases; unmatched junction nucleotides: 12. Germline V CDR1 and CDR2: SEHNR, FQNEAQ (reference sequence). The CDR3 runs 16 residues.

The rearrangement links TRBV12-3 or TRBV12-4 to TRBJ1-5; 7 bases are shared with TRBD1. CDR3 length: 15 amino acids. V trimming: 7 bases; J trimming: 5 bases; junction bases outside the gene matches: 11. The CDR3 reads CASISSQGFDQPQHF. CDR3 nucleotides: TGTGCCAGCATCAGCTCACAGGGGTTCGATCAGCCCCAGCATTTT.

The CDR3 coding sequence is TGTGCCACCTTTGGAGGGGGGGTTTACAATGAGCAGTTCTTC. Translated, it gives CATFGGGVYNEQFF. This chain uses TRBV5-6 with TRBJ2-1, with D perhaps matching TRBD2 (7 bases). Germline-derived CDR1 and CDR2 are SGHDT and YYEEEE. This CDR3 is built from 14 residues. Trimming pared 9 bases from V and 4 bases from J, leaving 17 bases between.

This clonotype was counted many times. The J gene is TRBJ1-2, the V gene TRBV12-3 or TRBV12-4; TRBD1 might be the D (5 bases). V was trimmed by 7 bases and J by 5 bases, leaving 14 bases between them. The CDR3 totals 13 residues. DNA of the CDR3: TGTGCCAGCAACCCGGGACTAGGGTATGGCTACACCTTC. Residues: CASNPGLGYGYTF.

The chain carries TRBV27 and TRBJ2-7; possibly TRBD1 or TRBD2 for D (5 bases each). The V end was cut by 7 bases, the J end by 4 bases, with 20 bases between. The CDR3 is 15 amino acids. Germline values: CDR1 MNHEY, CDR2 SMNVEV (reference sequence). The CDR3 bases are TGTGCCAGCAAATTCGGGACGGGTGTCATGTACGAGCAGTACTTC. This gives the protein CASKFGTGVMYEQYF.

The genes are TRBV6-6 and TRBJ2-5; 7 nucleotides line up with TRBD1. This CDR3 has 15 residues. The V segment lost 7 bases and the J segment 2 bases; nucleotides outside the gene matches: 10. In germline, CDR1 is MNHNY, CDR2 SVGAGI (reference sequence). The CDR3 DNA follows: TGTGCCAGCAAAAACAGGGGAACGGAACAAGAGACCCAGTACTTC. This gives the protein CASKNRGTEQETQYF.

This chain uses TRBV10-3 with TRBJ2-1; perhaps TRBD1 as D (6 bases). CDR3 length: 14 residues. V was clipped by 6 bases and J by 6 bases, with 15 bases between them. From germline, CDR1 is ENHRY and CDR2 SYGVKD. In DNA form, the CDR3 reads TGTGCCATCAGAGTCTCTCAACAGGGCAATGAGCAGTTCTTC. Translating gives CAIRVSQQGNEQFF.

The gene calls are TRBV18 and TRBJ1-5; no definite D call. The length of the CDR3 is 14 residues. Germline CDR1 KGHSH, CDR2 LQKENI. Trimming left V 6 bases short and J 1 base short, with 10 bases between. The CDR3 coding sequence is TGTGCCAGCTCGGACCTTAGGAGCAATCAGCCCCAGCATTTT. Translating gives CASSDLRSNQPQHF.

Only a few counts were recorded for this clonotype. The chain has TRBV27 and TRBJ2-1; the D gene is possibly TRBD1 (5 bases). The germline gives CDR1 MNHEY, CDR2 SMNVEV (reference sequence). This CDR3 region has 14 residues. Trimming left V 3 bases short and J 5 bases short, with 11 bases between. The CDR3 sequence: CASSLDNQDNEQFF. The CDR3 coding sequence is TGTGCCAGCAGTTTGGACAATCAGGACAATGAGCAGTTCTTC.

This clonotype appeared a few times. V usage is TRBV12-3 or TRBV12-4 and J usage is TRBJ2-1; D remains ambiguous. The CDR3 sequence is 12 residues long. V was clipped by 6 bases and J by 8 bases, with 11 bases between them. The CDR3 region is CASSFTRHEQFF. The DNA for the CDR3 is TGTGCCAGCAGCTTCACTCGACATGAGCAGTTCTTC.

This clonotype was seen ten or more times. The chain uses TRBV7-6 and TRBJ2-5; 10 nucleotides line up with TRBD1. Trimming removed 5 bases from V and 4 bases from J; junction bases left unmatched: 7. The CDR3 has 15 residues. Germline-derived CDR1 and CDR2 are SGHVS and FNYEAQ. The CDR3 here is CASSRWTGGVETQYF. CDR3 DNA: TGTGCCAGCAGCAGGTGGACAGGGGGAGTAGAGACCCAGTACTTC.

This clonotype has at least ten counts. V is TRBV7-2 and J is TRBJ2-3; D unclear. CDR3 length: 14 amino acids. The V gene lost 4 bases and the J gene lost 1 base, with 9 bases spanning the gap. CDR1 is SGHTA and CDR2 is FQGNSA in the germline V gene. The DNA of the CDR3 is TGTGCCAGCAGCTCTAGAGGCGGCACAGATACGCAGTATTTT. Amino acids: CASSSRGGTDTQYF.